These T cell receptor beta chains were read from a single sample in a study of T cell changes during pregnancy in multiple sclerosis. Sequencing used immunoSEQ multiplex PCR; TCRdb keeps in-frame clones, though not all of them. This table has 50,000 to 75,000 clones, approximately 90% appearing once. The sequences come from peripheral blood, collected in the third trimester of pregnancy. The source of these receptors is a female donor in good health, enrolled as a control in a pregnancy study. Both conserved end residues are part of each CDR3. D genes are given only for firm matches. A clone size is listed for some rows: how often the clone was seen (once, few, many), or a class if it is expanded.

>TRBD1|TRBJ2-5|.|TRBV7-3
TGTGCCAGCAGCTTAATAGGGGGCGGGGAGACCCAGTACTTC
CASSLIGGGETQYF
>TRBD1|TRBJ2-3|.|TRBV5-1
TGCGCCAGCAGGGGGTTGACAGGGGCGAGCACAGATACGCAGTATTTT
CASRGLTGASTDTQYF
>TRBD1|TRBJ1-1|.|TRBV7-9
TGTGCCAGCAGCCCGACAGGGGTCACTGAAGCTTTCTTT
CASSPTGVTEAFF
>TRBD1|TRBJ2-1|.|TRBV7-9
TGTGCCAGCAGCTTAGCCGGGACAGGGGGCAATGAGCAGTTCTTC
CASSLAGTGGNEQFF
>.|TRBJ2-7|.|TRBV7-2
TGTGCCAGCCTTAGCGACCGCTCCTACGAGCAGTACTTC
CASLSDRSYEQYF
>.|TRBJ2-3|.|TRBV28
TGTGCCAGCAGTCCAAGCTTCACGCAGTATTTT
CASSPSFTQYF
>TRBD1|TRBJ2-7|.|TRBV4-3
TGCGCCAGCAGCCACCCCGGGACAGGGATCTACGAGCAGTACTTC
CASSHPGTGIYEQYF
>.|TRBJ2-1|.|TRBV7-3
TGTGCCAGCAGCTTAACTTCGACTGGCAATGAGCAGTTCTTC
CASSLTSTGNEQFF
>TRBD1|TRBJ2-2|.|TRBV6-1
TGTGCCAGCGGACACAGGGGATACACCGGGGAGCTGTTTTTT
CASGHRGYTGELFF
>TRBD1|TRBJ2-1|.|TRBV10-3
TGTGCCATCAGTGAGTCTGTAGGACAGGGGAACAATGAGCAGTTCTTC
CAISESVGQGNNEQFF
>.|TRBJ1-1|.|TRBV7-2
TGTGCCAGCAGCTTAGGTTCTACGATGTACACTGAAGCTTTCTTT
CASSLGSTMYTEAFF
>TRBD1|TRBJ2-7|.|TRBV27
TGTGCCAGCAGCTACAGGGGCTACGAGCAGTACTTC
CASSYRGYEQYF
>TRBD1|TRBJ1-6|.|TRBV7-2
TGTGCCAGCAGCCTCGGACAGGGTCAAAATTCACCCCTCCACTTT
CASSLGQGQNSPLHF
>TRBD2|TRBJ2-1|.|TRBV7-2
TGTGCCAGCAGCTTAGGCCCTAGCGGGACCTACAATGAGCAGTTCTTC
CASSLGPSGTYNEQFF
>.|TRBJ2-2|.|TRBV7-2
TGTGCCAGCACCTACGGCGGGACTTTAGGCGGGGAGCTGTTTTTT
CASTYGGTLGGELFF
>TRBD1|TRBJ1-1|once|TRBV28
TGTGCCAGCAGTCTTTACAGGGGTACGAACACTGAAGCTTTCTTT
CASSLYRGTNTEAFF
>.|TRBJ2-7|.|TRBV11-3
TGTGCCAGCAGCTTCGGCAGGTCCTACGAGCAGTACTTC
CASSFGRSYEQYF
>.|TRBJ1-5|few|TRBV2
TGTGCCAGCAAGGAGAGAAGCAATCAGCCCCAGCATTTT
CASKERSNQPQHF
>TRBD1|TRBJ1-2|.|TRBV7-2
TGTGCCAGCAGCTTCGCAGGGGGCAACTATGGCTACACCTTC
CASSFAGGNYGYTF
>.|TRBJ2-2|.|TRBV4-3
TGCGCCAGCAGCCGGCCTGAGGGCCGCGGGGAGCTGTTTTTT
CASSRPEGRGELFF
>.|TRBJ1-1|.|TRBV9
TGTGCCAGCAGCGTAGGGGGGGGCGCGCGGAACACTGAAGCTTTCTTT
CASSVGGGARNTEAFF
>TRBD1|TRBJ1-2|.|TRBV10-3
TGTGCCATCAGTGAGTTACGACAGGGGGCGGATGGCTACACCTTC
CAISELRQGADGYTF
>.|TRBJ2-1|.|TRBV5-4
TGTGCCAGCAGCTCATTAGGGGGTTTCAATTATGAGCAGTTCTTC
CASSSLGGFNYEQFF
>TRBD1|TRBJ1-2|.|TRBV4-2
TGTGCCAGCAGCCAAGAGTTACAGGGGGGTTATGGCTACACCTTC
CASSQELQGGYGYTF
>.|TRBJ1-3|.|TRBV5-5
TGTGCCAGCAGCTTGAGCTTACAGGTTCCCCTCTCTGGAAACACCATATATTTT
CASSLSLQVPLSGNTIYF
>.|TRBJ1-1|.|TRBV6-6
TGTGCCAGCAGTCCCGGAGTTCTCAACACTGAAGCTTTCTTT
CASSPGVLNTEAFF
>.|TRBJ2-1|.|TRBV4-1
TGCGCCAGCAGCCTCTCCCAGGATGAGCAGTTCTTC
CASSLSQDEQFF
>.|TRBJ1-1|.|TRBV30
TGTGCCGTACGGGGGGCGCGGGCTTTCTTT
CAVRGARAFF
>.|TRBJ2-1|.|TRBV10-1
TGCGCCAGCAGTGAGCCATCTCCTAAGGGGGATGAGCAGTTCTTC
CASSEPSPKGDEQFF
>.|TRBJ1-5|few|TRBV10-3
TGTGCCATCGGTTCAGAACGGGGCAATCAGCCCCAGCATTTT
CAIGSERGNQPQHF